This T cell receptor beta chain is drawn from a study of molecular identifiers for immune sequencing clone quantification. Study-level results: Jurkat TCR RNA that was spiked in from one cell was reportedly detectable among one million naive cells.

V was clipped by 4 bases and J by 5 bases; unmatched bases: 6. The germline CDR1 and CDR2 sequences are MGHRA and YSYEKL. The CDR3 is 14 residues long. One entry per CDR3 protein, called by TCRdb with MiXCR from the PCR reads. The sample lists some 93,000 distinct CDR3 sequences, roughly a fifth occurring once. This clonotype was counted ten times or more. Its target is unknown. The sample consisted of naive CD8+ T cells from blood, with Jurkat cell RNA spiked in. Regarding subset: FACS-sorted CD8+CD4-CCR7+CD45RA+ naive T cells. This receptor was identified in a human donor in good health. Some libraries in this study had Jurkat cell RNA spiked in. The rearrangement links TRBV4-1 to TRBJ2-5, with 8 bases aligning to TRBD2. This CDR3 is CASSPRGGRETQYF. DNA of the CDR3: TGCGCCAGCAGCCCTCGGGGGGGCCGGGAGACCCAGTACTTC.